This TCR beta chain was captured by sequencing in a study of breast tumors, draining lymph nodes, adjacent tissues. This clonotype was found many times. Its antigen is unidentified. TCRdb reprocessed the multiplex PCR reads with MiXCR, giving one entry per CDR3 protein. The sample includes about 21,000 distinct CDR3 sequences, less than 35% of them seen just once. The CDR3 is 16 amino acids. J was trimmed by 8 bases and V by 0 bases; bases with no gene match: 8. Germline loops: CDR1 MNHEY, CDR2 SMNVEV (reference sequence). Study results and caveats: Findings are consistent with lymph node origin and intratumoral expansion of most tumor T cells.

V and J are TRBV27 and TRBJ2-1; 9 positions match TRBD2. The specimen sequenced was breast tumor tissue. The clonotype was recovered from a female donor with breast cancer. Some clones in this sample may be carry-over from other donors' samples. CDR3 DNA sequence: TGTGCCAGCAGTTTATCTGTAGCGGGAGTAATAGATGAGCAGTTCTTC. As protein: CASSLSVAGVIDEQFF.